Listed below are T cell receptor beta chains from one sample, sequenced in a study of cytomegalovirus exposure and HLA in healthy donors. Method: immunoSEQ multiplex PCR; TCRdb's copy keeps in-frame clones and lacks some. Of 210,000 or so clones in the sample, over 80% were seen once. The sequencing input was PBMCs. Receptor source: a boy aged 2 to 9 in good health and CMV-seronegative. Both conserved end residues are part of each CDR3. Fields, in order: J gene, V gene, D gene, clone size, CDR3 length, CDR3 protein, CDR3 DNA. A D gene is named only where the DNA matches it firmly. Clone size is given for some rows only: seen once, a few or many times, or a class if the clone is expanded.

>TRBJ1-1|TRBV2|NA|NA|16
CASHVEVGEVYTEAFF
TGTGCCAGCCATGTGGAGGTTGGAGAAGTGTACACTGAAGCTTTCTTT
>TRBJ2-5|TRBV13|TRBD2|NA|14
CASSLGGDAQTQYF
TGTGCCAGCAGCTTGGGGGGGGACGCACAGACCCAGTACTTC
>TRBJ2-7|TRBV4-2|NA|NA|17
CASSQGNPTVSSYEQYF
TGTGCCAGCAGCCAGGGAAATCCGACAGTTAGCTCCTACGAGCAGTACTTC
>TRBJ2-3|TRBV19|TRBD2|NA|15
CASSMTSGTTDTQYF
TGTGCCAGTAGTATGACTAGCGGGACCACAGATACGCAGTATTTT
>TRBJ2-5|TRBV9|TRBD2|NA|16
CASSVEAGGNQETQYF
TGTGCCAGCAGCGTGGAAGCGGGGGGAAACCAAGAGACCCAGTACTTC
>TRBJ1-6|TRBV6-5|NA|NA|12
CASSYRYSPLHF
TGTGCCAGCAGTTACCGTTATTCACCCCTCCACTTT
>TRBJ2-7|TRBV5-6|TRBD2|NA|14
CASSLAGRASEQYF
TGTGCCAGCAGCTTGGCCGGGAGGGCCAGCGAGCAGTACTTC
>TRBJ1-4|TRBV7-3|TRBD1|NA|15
CASSSTGGTNEKLFF
TGTGCCAGCAGCTCGACAGGGGGTACTAATGAAAAACTGTTTTTT
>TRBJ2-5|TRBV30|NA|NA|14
CAWTFGGIQETQYF
TGTGCCTGGACCTTCGGAGGGATTCAAGAGACCCAGTACTTC
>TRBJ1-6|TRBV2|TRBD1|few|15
CASSPGQGYNSPLHF
TGTGCCAGCAGTCCCGGACAGGGGTACAATTCACCCCTCCACTTT
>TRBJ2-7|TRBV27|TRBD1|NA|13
CASSDRVSYEQYF
TGTGCCAGCAGCGACAGGGTCTCCTACGAGCAGTACTTC
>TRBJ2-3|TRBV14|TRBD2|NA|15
CASSFGRPSTDTQYF
TGTGCCAGCAGCTTCGGGAGGCCAAGCACAGATACGCAGTATTTT
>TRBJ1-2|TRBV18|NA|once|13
CASSLRTASGYTF
TGTGCCAGCTCACTGCGGACTGCCAGTGGCTACACCTTC
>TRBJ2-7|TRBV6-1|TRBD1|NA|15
CASTGVTGPLGEQYF
TGTGCCAGCACTGGGGTGACAGGGCCGCTAGGCGAGCAGTACTTC
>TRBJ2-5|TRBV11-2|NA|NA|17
CASSLQHRAVGKETQYF
TGTGCCAGCAGCTTACAACACCGAGCGGTGGGGAAAGAGACCCAGTACTTC
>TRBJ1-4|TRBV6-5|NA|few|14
CASSLTETNEKLFF
TGTGCCAGCAGTTTGACAGAGACTAATGAAAAACTGTTTTTT
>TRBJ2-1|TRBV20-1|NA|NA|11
CSARVRGEQFF
TGCAGTGCTAGAGTTAGGGGGGAGCAGTTCTTC
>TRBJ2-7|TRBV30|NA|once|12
CAWSVQLDEQYF
TGTGCCTGGAGTGTGCAGTTGGACGAGCAGTACTTC
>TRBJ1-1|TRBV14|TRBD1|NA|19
CASSQDRIGQGFRMSEAFF
TGTGCCAGCAGCCAAGATCGGATAGGACAGGGGTTTAGGATGTCTGAAGCTTTCTTT
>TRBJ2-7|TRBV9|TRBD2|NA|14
CASSVGLASYEQYF
TGTGCCAGCAGCGTTGGACTAGCTTCCTACGAGCAGTACTTC
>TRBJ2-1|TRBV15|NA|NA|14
CATSRDPVMAEQFF
TGTGCCACCAGCAGAGATCCAGTCATGGCTGAGCAGTTCTTC
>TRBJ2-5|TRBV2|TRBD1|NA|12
CASRDRGWEQYF
TGTGCCAGCAGGGACAGGGGTTGGGAGCAGTACTTC
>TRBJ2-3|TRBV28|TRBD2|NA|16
CASLSAGGASTDTQYF
TGTGCCAGCCTATCCGCCGGGGGGGCCAGCACAGATACGCAGTATTTT
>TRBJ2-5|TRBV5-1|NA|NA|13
CASSFSTKETQYF
TGCGCCAGCAGCTTCTCAACTAAAGAGACCCAGTACTTC
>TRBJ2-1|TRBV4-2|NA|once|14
CASSQLSSYNEQFF
TGTGCCAGCAGCCAGCTGAGCTCCTACAATGAGCAGTTCTTC
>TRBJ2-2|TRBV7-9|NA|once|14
CASSAQVTSGELFF
TGTGCCAGCAGCGCACAGGTTACGTCCGGGGAGCTGTTTTTT
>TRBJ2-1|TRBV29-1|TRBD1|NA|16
CSVGRSRTGLGNEQFF
TGCAGCGTTGGCCGGTCGAGGACAGGGCTTGGCAATGAGCAGTTCTTC
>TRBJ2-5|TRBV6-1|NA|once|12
CASTLGRETQYF
TGTGCCAGCACGCTGGGCAGGGAGACCCAGTACTTC
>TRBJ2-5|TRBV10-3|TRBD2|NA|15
CAIGTSGGPQETQYF
TGTGCCATCGGAACTAGCGGGGGGCCGCAAGAGACCCAGTACTTC
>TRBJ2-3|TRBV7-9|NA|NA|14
CASSSGTSTDTQYF
TGTGCCAGCAGCTCCGGGACTAGCACAGATACGCAGTATTTT
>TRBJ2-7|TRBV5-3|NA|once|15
CARSPPLTASYEQYF
TGTGCCAGAAGCCCCCCCCTGACAGCCTCCTACGAGCAGTACTTC
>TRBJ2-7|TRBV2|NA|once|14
CASSERTGSYEQYF
TGTGCCAGCAGTGAGCGGACTGGCTCCTACGAGCAGTACTTC
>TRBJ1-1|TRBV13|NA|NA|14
CASSLDRMNTEAFF
TGTGCCAGCAGCTTAGACAGAATGAACACTGAAGCTTTCTTT
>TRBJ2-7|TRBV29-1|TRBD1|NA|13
CSVGTGLGYEQYF
TGCAGCGTTGGGACAGGGTTAGGGTACGAGCAGTACTTC